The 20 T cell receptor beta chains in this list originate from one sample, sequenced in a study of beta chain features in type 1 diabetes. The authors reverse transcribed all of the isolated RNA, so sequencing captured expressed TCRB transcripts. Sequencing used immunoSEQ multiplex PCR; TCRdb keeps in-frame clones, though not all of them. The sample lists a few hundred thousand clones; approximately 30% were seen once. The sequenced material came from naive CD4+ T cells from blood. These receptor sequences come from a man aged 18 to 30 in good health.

The CDR3 loop is CSVEKIGQYNEQFF. The CDR3 DNA sequence: TGCAGCGTTGAAAAGATAGGGCAGTACAATGAGCAGTTCTTC. This chain connects TRBV29-1 to TRBJ2-1; unclear D gene. There are 14 residues in the CDR3. Germline V lookup: CDR1 SQVTM, CDR2 ANQGSEA. V lost 2 bases, J lost 4 bases, and 12 bases lay in between.

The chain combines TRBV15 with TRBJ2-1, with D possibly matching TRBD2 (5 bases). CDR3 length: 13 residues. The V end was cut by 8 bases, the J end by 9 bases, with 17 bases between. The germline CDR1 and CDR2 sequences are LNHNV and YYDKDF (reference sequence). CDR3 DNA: TGTGCCACCGGGAGTATAATGCAGGTTGAGCAGTTCTTC. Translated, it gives CATGSIMQVEQFF.

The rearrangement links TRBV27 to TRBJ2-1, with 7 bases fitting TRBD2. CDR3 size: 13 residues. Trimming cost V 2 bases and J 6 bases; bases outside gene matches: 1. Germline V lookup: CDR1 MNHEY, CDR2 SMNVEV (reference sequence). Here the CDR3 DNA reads TGTGCCAGCAGTTTACTAGCGGCCAATGAGCAGTTCTTC. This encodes CASSLLAANEQFF.

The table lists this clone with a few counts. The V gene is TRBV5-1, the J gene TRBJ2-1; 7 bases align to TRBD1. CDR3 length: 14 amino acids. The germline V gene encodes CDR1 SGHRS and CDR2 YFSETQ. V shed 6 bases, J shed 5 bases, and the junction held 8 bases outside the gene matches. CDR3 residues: CASTGQVGNNEQFF. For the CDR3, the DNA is TGCGCCAGCACCGGACAGGTAGGAAACAATGAGCAGTTCTTC.

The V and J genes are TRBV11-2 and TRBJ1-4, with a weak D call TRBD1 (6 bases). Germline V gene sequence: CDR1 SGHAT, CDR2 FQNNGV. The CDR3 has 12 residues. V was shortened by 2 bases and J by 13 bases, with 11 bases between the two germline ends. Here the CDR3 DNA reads TGTGCCAGCAGCTTATATGGACAGCGACTGTTTTTT. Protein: CASSLYGQRLFF.

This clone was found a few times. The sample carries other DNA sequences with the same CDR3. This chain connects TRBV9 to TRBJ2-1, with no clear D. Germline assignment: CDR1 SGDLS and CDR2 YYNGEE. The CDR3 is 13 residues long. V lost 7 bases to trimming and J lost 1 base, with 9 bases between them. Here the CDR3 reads CASSVGSYNEQFF. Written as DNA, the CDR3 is TGTGCCAGCTCTGTGGGATCCTACAATGAGCAGTTCTTC.

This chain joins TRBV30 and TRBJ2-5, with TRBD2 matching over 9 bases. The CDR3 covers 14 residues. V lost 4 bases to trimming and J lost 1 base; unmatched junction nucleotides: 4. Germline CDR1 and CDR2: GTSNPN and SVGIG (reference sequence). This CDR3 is CAWTLTSGQETQYF. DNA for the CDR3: TGTGCCTGGACTCTGACTAGCGGCCAAGAGACCCAGTACTTC.

CDR3 sequence reads: CASSPQSSGHEQYF. CDR3 DNA: TGTGCCAGCAGTCCACAGTCTAGCGGCCACGAGCAGTACTTC. The chain is built from TRBV28 and TRBJ2-7, with 7 positions matching TRBD2. The CDR3 is 14 residues long. Germline V gives CDR1 MDHEN, CDR2 SYDVKM. Losses at the gene ends were 5 bases for V and 5 bases for J; bases not matched to a gene: 9.

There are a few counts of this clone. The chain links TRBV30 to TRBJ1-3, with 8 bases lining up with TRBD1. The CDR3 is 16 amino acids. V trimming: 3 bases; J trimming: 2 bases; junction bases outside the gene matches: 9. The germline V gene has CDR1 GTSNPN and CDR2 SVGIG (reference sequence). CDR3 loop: CAWRTAGGMAGNTIYF. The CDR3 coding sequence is TGTGCCTGGAGGACTGCAGGGGGCATGGCTGGAAACACCATATATTTT.

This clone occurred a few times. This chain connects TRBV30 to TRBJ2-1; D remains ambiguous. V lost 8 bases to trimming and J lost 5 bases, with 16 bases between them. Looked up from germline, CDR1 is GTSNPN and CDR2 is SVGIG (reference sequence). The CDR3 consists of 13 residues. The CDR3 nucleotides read TGTGCCAGTTCCTTAAACAGAGACAATGAGCAGTTCTTC. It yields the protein CASSLNRDNEQFF.

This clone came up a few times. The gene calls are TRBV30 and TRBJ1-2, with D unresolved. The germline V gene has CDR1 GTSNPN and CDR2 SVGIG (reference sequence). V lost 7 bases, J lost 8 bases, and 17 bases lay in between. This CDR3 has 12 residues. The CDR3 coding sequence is TGTGCCTCCTGGCGAGGCCCTCGGGGCTACACCTTC. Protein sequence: CASWRGPRGYTF.

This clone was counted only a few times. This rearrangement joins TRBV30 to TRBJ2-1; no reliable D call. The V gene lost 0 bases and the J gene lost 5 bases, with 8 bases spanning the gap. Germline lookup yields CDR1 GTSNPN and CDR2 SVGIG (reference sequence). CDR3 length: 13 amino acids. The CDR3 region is CAWSVSGNNEQFF. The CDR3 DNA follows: TGTGCCTGGAGTGTATCGGGCAACAATGAGCAGTTCTTC.

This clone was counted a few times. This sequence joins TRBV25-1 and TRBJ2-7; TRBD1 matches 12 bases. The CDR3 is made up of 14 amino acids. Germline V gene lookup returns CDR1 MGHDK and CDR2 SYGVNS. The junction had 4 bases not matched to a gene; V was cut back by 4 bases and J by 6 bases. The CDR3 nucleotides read TGTGCCAGCAGTGTGAGGGGACAGGGGGCCGAGCAGTACTTC. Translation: CASSVRGQGAEQYF.

As DNA, the CDR3 is TGCGCCAGCAGCCCCGGGACCGCGAACACCGGGGAGCTGTTTTTT. Translation: CASSPGTANTGELFF. V is TRBV5-1 and J is TRBJ2-2; perhaps D is TRBD1 or TRBD2 (5 bases each). Germline-derived CDR1 and CDR2 are SGHRS and YFSETQ. V was pared by 4 bases and J by 0 bases, with 10 bases between. CDR3 length: 15 residues. Looking up the rest from reference TRBV5-1 and TRBJ2-2 gives the full variable domain: KAGVTQTPRYLIKTRGQQVTLSCSPISGHRSVSWYQQTPGQGLQFLFEYFSETQRNKGNFPGRFSGRQFSNSRSEMNVSTLELGDSALYLCASSPGTANTGELFFGEGSRLTVL.

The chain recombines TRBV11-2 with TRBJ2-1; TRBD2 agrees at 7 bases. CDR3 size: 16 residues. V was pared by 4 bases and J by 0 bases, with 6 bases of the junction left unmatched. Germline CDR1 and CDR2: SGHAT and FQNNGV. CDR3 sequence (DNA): TGTGCCAGCAGCTACCCAGCGGGGACCTCCTACAATGAGCAGTTCTTC. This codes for CASSYPAGTSYNEQFF.

This CDR3 is CASSLYSGKEKLFF. The DNA of the CDR3 is TGCGCCAGCAGCTTGTATTCTGGGAAGGAAAAACTGTTTTTT. V is TRBV5-1 and J is TRBJ1-4; D unresolved. The CDR3 is 14 residues long. V gave up 1 base and J gave up 8 bases, with 12 bases separating them. Germline-derived CDR1 and CDR2 are SGHRS and YFSETQ.

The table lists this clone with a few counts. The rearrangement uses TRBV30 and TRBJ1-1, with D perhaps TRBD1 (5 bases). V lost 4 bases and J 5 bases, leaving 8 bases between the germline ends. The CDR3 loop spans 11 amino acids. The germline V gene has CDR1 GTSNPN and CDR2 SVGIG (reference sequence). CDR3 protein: CAWMDTTEAFF. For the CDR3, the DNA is TGTGCCTGGATGGACACGACTGAAGCTTTCTTT.

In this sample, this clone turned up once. CDR3 in DNA: TGTGCCAGCAGTTGGGAACAGAGAATGAACACTGAAGCTTTCTTT. This gives the protein CASSWEQRMNTEAFF. The gene calls are TRBV6-5 and TRBJ1-1; D gene unclear. The CDR3 contains 15 residues. Trimming removed 4 bases from V and 0 bases from J, with 12 bases in between. Germline V lookup: CDR1 MNHEY, CDR2 SVGAGI.

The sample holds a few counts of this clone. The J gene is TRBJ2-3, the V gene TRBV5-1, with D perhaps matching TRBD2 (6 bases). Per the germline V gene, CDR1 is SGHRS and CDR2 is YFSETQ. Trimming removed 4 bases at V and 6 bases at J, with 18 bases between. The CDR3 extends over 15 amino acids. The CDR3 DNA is TGCGCCAGCAGCAGGCCGGGCAGGGAGGCTGATACGCAGTATTTT. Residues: CASSRPGREADTQYF.

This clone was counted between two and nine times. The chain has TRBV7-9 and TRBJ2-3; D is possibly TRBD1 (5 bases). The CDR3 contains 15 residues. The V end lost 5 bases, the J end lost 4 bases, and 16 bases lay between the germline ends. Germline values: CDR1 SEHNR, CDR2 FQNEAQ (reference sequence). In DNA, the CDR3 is TGTGCCAGCAGCCCGGCTCTGGGGCCGGCAGATACGCAGTATTTT. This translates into CASSPALGPADTQYF. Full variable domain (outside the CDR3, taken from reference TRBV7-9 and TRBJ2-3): DTGVSQNPRHKITKRGQNVTFRCDPISEHNRLYWYRQTLGQGPEFLTYFQNEAQLEKSRLLSDRFSAERPKGSFSTLEIQRTEQGDSAMYLCASSPALGPADTQYFGPGTRLTVL.